This TCR beta chain was captured by sequencing in a study of CD8+ T cells in alopecia areata. Study results and caveats: Across lesional scalp, and particularly alopecia totalis/universalis, clonality surpassed that of normal scalp. Possibly because of HLA-related factors, TCR sharing was less clear across patients than in mice.

TCR sequencing used cDNA made by reverse transcription of extracted RNA. TCRdb's copy holds only in-frame clones and misses some; the assay was immunoSEQ multiplex PCR. The table includes some 170,000 clones, about 67% detected once. A FACSAria was used to sort CD4+ and CD8+ T cells. These cells came from PBMCs. The CDR3 has 16 residues. Unmatched junction bases numbered 5, after V lost 4 bases and J lost 2 bases. Germline CDR1 and CDR2: PRHDT and FYEKMQ (reference sequence). About this clone: The target antigen is unknown.

The chain uses TRBV13 and TRBJ2-5; 12 nucleotides agree with TRBD2. The sample was CD8+ T cells sorted from blood, taken at week 0. The receptor comes from a human donor with alopecia areata. The CDR3 DNA reads as TGTGCCAGCAGCTCATCACTAGCGGGGGGACAAGAGACCCAGTACTTC. Protein: CASSSSLAGGQETQYF.